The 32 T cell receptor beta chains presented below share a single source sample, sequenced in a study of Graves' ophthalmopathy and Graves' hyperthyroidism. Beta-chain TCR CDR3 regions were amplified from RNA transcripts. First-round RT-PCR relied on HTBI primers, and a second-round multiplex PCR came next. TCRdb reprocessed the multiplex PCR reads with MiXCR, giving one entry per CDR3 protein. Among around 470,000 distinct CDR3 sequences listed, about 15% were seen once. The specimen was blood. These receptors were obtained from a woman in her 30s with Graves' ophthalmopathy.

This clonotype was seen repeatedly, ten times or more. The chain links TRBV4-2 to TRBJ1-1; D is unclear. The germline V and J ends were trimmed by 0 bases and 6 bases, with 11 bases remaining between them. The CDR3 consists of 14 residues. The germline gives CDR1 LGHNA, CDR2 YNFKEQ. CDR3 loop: CASSQDDLGAEAFF. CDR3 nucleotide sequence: TGTGCCAGCAGCCAAGATGACCTCGGGGCTGAAGCTTTCTTT.

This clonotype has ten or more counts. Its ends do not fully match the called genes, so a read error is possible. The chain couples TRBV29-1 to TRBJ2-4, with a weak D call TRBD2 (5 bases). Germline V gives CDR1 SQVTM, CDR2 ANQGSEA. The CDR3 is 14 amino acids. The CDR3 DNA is TGCAGCGTTCGACCAGTGCTAGCCAAAAACATTAAGTACTTC. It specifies CSVRPVLAKNIKYF.

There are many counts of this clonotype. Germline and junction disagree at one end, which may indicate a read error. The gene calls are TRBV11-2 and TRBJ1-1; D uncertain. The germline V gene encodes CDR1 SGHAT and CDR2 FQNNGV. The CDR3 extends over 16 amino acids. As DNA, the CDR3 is TGTGCCAGCAGCTTAGAGTACTTACTCTCGGGCACTGAAGCTTCCTTT. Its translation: CASSLEYLLSGTEASF.

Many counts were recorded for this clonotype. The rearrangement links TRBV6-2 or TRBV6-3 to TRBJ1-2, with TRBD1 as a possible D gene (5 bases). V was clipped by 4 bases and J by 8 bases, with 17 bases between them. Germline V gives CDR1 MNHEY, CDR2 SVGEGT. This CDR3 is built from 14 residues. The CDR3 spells CASSSSSRVEGYTF. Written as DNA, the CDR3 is TGTGCCAGCAGTTCCTCCTCCAGGGTAGAAGGCTACACCTTC.

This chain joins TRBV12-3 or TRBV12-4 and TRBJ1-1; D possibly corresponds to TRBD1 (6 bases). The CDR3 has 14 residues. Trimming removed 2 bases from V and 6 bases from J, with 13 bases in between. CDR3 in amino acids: CASSLRGAGAEAFF. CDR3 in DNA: TGTGCCAGCAGTTTACGGGGGGCAGGCGCTGAAGCTTTCTTT.

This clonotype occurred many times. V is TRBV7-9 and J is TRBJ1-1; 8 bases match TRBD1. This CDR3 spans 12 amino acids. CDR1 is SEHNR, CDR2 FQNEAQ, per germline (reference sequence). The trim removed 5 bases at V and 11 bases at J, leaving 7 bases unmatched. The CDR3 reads CASSPQGVGAFF. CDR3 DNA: TGTGCCAGCAGCCCACAGGGGGTAGGGGCTTTCTTT.

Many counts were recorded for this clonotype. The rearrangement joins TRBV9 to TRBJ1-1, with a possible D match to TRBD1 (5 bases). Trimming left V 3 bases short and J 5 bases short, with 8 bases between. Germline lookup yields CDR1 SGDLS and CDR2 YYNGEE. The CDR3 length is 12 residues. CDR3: CASSDWGTEAFF. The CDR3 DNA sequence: TGTGCCAGCAGCGATTGGGGGACTGAAGCTTTCTTT.

The CDR3 DNA reads TGCAGTGCTAGCTATGGACAACTTAGCAATCAGCCCCAGCATTTT. Protein: CSASYGQLSNQPQHF. The rearrangement joins TRBV20-1 to TRBJ1-5; weak D call: TRBD1 (5 bases). Trimming removed 3 bases at V and 0 bases at J, with 12 bases between. From germline, CDR1 is DFQATT and CDR2 SNEGSKA (reference sequence). The length of the CDR3 is 15 residues.

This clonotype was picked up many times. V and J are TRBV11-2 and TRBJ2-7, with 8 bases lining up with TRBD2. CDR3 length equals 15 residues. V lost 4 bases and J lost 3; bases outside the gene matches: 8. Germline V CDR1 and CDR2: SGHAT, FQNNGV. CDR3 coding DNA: TGTGCCAGCAGCTACGGGAGGGACGGCCTCTACGAGCAGTACTTC. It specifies CASSYGRDGLYEQYF.

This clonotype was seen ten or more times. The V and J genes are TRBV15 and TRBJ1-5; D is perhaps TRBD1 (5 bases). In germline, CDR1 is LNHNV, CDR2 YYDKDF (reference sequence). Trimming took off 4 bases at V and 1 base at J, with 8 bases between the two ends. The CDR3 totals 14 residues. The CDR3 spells CATSNGASNQPQHF. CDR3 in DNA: TGTGCCACCAGCAACGGGGCCAGCAATCAGCCCCAGCATTTT.

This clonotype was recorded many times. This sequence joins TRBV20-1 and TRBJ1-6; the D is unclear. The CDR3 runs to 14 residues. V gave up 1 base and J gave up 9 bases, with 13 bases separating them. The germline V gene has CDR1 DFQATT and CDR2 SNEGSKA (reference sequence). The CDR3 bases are TGCAGTGCTAGAGTAGGGAGTGGGGTTTCACCCCTCCACTTT. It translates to CSARVGSGVSPLHF.

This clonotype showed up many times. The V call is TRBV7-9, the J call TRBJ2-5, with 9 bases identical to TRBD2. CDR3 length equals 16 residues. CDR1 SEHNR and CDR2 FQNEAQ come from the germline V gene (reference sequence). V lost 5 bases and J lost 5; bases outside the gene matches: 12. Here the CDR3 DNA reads TGTGCCAGCAGCACCTCATTTAGCGGGAGTGGGGAGACCCAGTACTTC. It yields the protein CASSTSFSGSGETQYF.

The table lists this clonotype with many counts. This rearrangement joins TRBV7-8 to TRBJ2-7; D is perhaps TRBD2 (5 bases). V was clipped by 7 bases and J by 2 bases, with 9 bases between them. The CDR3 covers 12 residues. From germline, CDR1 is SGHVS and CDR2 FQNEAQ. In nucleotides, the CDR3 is TGTGCCAGCAATGGGGAGACCTACGAGCAGTACTTC. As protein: CASNGETYEQYF.

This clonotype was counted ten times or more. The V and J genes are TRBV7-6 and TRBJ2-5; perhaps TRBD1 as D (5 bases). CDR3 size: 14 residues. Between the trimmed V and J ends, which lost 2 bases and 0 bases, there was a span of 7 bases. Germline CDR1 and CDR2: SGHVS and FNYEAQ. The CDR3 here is CASSLPGYQETQYF. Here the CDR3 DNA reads TGTGCCAGCAGCTTACCAGGGTACCAAGAGACCCAGTACTTC.

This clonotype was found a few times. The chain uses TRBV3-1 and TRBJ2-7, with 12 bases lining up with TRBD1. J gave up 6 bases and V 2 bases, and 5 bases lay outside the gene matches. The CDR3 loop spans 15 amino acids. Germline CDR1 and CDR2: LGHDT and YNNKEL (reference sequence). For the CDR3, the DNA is TGTGCCAGCAGCCAAATGGGACAGGGGGCTGTCGAGCAGTACTTC. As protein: CASSQMGQGAVEQYF.

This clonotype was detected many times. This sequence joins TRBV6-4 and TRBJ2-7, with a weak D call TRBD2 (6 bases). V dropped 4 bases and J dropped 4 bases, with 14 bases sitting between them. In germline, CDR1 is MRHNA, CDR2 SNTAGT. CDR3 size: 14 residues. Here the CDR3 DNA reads TGTGCCAGCAGTGGACTAGACCCACTATACGAGCAGTACTTC. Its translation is CASSGLDPLYEQYF.

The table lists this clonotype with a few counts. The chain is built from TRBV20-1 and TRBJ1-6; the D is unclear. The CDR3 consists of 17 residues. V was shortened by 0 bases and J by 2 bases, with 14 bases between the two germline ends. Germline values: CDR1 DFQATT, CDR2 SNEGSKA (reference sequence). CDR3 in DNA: TGCAGTGCTAGAGATGCGTCTACGGGCGCCTATAATTCACCCCTCCACTTT. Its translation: CSARDASTGAYNSPLHF.

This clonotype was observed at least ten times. The CDR3 DNA sequence: TGTGCCAGCAGTGGGGCCTCCCACACTGAAGCTTTCTTT. Its translation is CASSGASHTEAFF. The chain has TRBV6-1 and TRBJ1-1; D call uncertain. V gave up 4 bases and J gave up 3 bases, with 9 bases separating them. Germline values: CDR1 MNHNS, CDR2 SASEGT. This CDR3 contains 13 residues.

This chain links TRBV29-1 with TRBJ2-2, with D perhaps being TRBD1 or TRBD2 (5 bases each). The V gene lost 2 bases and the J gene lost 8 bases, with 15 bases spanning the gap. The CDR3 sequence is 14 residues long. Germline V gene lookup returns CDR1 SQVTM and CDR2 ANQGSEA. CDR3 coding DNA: TGCAGCGTTGAACAGGGCGCCCGAGGGGGGGAGCTGTTTTTT. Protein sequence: CSVEQGARGGELFF.

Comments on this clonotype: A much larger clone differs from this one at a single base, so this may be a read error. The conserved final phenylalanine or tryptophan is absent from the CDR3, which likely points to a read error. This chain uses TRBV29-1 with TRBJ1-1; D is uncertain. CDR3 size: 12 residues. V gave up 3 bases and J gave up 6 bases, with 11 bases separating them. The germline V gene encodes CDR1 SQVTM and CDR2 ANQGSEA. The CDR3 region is CSVDVGRAEAFV. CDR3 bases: TGCAGCGTTGATGTGGGTCGGGCTGAAGCTTTCGTT.

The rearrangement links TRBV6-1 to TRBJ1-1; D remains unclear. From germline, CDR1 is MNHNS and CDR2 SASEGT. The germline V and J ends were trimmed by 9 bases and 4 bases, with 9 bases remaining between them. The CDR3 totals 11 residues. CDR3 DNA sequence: TGTGCCAGTACAGCCCTCACTGAAGCTTTCTTT. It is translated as CASTALTEAFF.

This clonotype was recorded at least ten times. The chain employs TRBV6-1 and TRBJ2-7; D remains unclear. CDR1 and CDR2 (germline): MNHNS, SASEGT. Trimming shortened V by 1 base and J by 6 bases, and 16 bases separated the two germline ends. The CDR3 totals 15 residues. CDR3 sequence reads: CASSEEVVGVGEQYF. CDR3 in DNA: TGTGCCAGCAGTGAAGAGGTTGTGGGTGTAGGCGAGCAGTACTTC.

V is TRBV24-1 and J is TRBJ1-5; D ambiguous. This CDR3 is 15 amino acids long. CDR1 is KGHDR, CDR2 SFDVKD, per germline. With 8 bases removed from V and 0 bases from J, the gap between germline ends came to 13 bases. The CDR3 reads CATNCSAYSNQPQHF. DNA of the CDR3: TGTGCCACCAATTGTTCCGCGTATAGCAATCAGCCCCAGCATTTT.

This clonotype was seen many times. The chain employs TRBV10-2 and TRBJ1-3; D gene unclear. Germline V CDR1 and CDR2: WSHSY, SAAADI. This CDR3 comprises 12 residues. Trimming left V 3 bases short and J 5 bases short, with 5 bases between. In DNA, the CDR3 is TGCGCCAGCAGTGACCCCCGAAACACCATATATTTT. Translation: CASSDPRNTIYF.

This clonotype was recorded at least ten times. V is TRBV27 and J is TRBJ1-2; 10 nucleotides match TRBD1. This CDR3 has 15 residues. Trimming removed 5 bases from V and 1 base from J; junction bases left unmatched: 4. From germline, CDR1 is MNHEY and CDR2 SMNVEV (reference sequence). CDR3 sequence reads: CASSNRDRGNYGYTF. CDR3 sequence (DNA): TGTGCCAGCAGTAACCGGGACAGGGGTAACTATGGCTACACCTTC.

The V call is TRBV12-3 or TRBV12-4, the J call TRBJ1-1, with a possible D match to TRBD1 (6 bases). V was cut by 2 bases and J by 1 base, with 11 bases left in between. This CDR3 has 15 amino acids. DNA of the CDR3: TGTGCCAGCAGTTTATGGCCACAGGGGAACACTGAAGCTTTCTTT. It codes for CASSLWPQGNTEAFF.

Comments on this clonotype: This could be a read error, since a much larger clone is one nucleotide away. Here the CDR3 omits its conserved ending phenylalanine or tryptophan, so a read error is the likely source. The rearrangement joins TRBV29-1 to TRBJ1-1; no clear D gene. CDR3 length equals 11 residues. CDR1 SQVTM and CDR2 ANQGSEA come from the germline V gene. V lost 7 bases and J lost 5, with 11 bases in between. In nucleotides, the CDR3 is TGCAGCGGCTCTCTCGTGACTGAAGCTTTCTTG. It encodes CSGSLVTEAFL.

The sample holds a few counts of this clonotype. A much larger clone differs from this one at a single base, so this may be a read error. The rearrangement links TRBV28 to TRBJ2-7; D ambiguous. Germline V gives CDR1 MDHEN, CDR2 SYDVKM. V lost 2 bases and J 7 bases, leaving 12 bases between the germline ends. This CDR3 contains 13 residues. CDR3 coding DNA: TGTGCCAGCAGTTTACGCCCCGTTGGGGAGCAGTACGTC. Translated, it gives CASSLRPVGEQYV.

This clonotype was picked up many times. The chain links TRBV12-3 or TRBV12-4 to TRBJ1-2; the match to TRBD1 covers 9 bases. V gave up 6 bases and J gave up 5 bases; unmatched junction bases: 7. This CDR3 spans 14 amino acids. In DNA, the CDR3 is TGTGCCAGCAGCGGCGGACAGGGGAGATATGGCTACACCTTC. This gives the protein CASSGGQGRYGYTF.

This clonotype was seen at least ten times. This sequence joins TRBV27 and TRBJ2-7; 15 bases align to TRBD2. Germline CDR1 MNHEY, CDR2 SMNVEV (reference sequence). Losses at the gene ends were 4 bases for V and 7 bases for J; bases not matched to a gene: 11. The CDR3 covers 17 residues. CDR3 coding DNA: TGTGCCAGCAGTTCCGGGACTAGCGGGAGGACCTTTGAAGAGCAGTACTTC. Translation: CASSSGTSGRTFEEQYF.

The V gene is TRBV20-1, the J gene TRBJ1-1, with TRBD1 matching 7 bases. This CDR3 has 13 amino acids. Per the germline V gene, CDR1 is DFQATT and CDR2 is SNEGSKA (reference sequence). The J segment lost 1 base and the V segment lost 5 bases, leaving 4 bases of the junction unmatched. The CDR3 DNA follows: TGCAGTGCTTCGACAGGGCCGAACACTGAAGCTTTCTTT. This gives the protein CSASTGPNTEAFF.

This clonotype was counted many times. The CDR3 region is CASSFPYKGYTF. For the CDR3, the DNA is TGTGCCAGCAGTTTCCCTTATAAAGGCTACACCTTC. The J gene is TRBJ1-2, the V gene TRBV28, with D hard to call. Trimming stripped 3 bases from V and 8 bases from J, with 10 bases between. Looked up from germline, CDR1 is MDHEN and CDR2 is SYDVKM. CDR3 length: 12 residues.